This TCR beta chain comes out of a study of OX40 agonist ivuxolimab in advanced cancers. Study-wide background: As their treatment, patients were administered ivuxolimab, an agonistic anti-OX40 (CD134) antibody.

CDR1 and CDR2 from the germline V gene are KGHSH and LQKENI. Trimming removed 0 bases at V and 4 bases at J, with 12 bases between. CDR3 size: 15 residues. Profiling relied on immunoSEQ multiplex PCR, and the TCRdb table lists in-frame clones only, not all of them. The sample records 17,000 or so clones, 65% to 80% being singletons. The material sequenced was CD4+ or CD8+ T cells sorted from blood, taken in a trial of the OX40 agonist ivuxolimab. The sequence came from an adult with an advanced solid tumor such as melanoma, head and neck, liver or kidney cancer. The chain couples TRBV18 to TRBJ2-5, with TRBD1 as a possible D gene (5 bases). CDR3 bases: TGTGCCAGCTCACCACCCGACAGCGTAATAGAGACCCAGTACTTC. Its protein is CASSPPDSVIETQYF.